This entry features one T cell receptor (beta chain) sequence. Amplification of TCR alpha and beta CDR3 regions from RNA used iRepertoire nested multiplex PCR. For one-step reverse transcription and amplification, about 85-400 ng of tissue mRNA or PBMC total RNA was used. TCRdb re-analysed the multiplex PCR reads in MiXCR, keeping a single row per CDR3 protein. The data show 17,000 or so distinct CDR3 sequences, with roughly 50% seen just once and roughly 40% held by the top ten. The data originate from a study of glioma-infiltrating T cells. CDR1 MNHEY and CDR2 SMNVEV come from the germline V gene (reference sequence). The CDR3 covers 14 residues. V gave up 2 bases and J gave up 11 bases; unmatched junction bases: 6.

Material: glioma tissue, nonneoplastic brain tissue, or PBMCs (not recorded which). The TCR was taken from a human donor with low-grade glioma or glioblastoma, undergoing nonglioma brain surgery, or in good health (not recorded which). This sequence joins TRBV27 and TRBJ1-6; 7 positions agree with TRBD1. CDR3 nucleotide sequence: TGTGCCAGCAGTTTAAGGGACAGACCTGCACCCCTCCACTTT. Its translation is CASSLRDRPAPLHF.